This T cell receptor (beta chain) is from a study of vaccination effects on CD4 cells after COVID-19. Study background: Post-vaccine specimens arrived a median 72 days past the second dose.

Whole-study results and caveats: Early timepoints after infection were absent, and convalescent patients were few in the study.

V trimming: 1 base; J trimming: 7 bases; junction bases outside the gene matches: 3. The CDR3 runs to 15 residues. Germline V gene data show CDR1 as KGHSH and CDR2 as LQKENI. ViraFEST used viral peptide pools to expand antigen-specific CD4+ T cells before sequencing. CD4+ T cells were isolated after approximately 10 days of culture. All study participants received two doses of BNT162b2 or mRNA-1273 vaccine. The researchers cultured some 2 million PBMC per well with approximately 11 IU/ml IL-2 and 8 to 10 ug/ml peptides. Researchers swapped half the medium for IL-2 medium on both days 3 and 7. In regard to this clone: No antigen is known for it.

Data came from immunoSEQ multiplex PCR; TCRdb stores just in-frame clones and leaves some out. The repertoire holds tens of thousands of clones, with about 80% as singletons. The TCR sequence derives from a human donor who received a COVID-19 vaccine. Some clones in this sample may be carry-over from other donors' samples. The chain combines TRBV18 with TRBJ2-1; 11 nucleotides agree with TRBD2. Sequences were derived from CD4+ T cells from PBMCs cultured with SARS-CoV-2 spike peptides, sampled after COVID-19 vaccination. The CDR3 loop is CASSPLIAGGNEQFF. The CDR3 nucleotides read TGTGCCAGCTCACCACTGATAGCGGGGGGGAATGAGCAGTTCTTC.